A selection of T cell receptor beta chains follows, all from one sample in a study of Graves' ophthalmopathy and Graves' hyperthyroidism. TCRdb called the multiplex PCR reads again in MiXCR, with one record for every CDR3 protein. The sample lists 450,000 or so distinct CDR3 sequences; 14% were seen once. What was sequenced was blood. The receptors come from a woman between 25 and 40 years old with Graves' ophthalmopathy. Each CDR3 is given with its conserved first and last residue. D genes are given only for firm matches. Size is omitted from some rows. Given values are once, few, many or a class for expanded clones.

D gene: TRBD2; J gene: TRBJ2-4; clone size: many; V gene: TRBV20-1; CDR3 protein: CSAYRLAGLAKNIQYF; CDR3 DNA: TGCAGTGCATACCGACTAGCGGGACTAGCCAAAAACATTCAGTACTTC
D gene: -; J gene: TRBJ1-5; clone size: many; V gene: TRBV12-3/TRBV12-4; CDR3 protein: CASSLQDFQPQHF; CDR3 DNA: TGTGCCAGCAGTTTACAGGATTTCCAGCCCCAGCATTTT
D gene: -; J gene: TRBJ1-2; clone size: -; V gene: TRBV28; CDR3 protein: CASSGVRLNYGYTF; CDR3 DNA: TGTGCCAGCAGTGGAGTCAGGCTTAACTATGGCTACACCTTC
D gene: TRBD1; J gene: TRBJ1-6; clone size: many; V gene: TRBV28; CDR3 protein: CASSFSDRGNSPLHF; CDR3 DNA: TGTGCCAGCAGTTTTTCCGACAGGGGGAATTCACCCCTCCACTTT
D gene: -; J gene: TRBJ2-2; clone size: many; V gene: TRBV12-3/TRBV12-4; CDR3 protein: CASTQFSEPGELFF; CDR3 DNA: TGTGCCAGCACCCAGTTTTCGGAGCCCGGGGAGCTGTTTTTT
D gene: -; J gene: TRBJ2-5; clone size: -; V gene: TRBV15; CDR3 protein: CATSNTGRETQCF; CDR3 DNA: TGTGCCACCAGCAATACAGGGAGGGAGACCCAGTGCTTC
D gene: TRBD1; J gene: TRBJ1-1; clone size: many; V gene: TRBV7-6; CDR3 protein: CASSRWDRVTEAFF; CDR3 DNA: TGTGCCAGCAGCCGGTGGGACAGAGTCACTGAAGCTTTCTTT
D gene: TRBD1; J gene: TRBJ2-5; clone size: many; V gene: TRBV3-1; CDR3 protein: CASSPTGGTGQETQYF; CDR3 DNA: TGTGCCAGCAGCCCAACAGGGGGCACGGGGCAAGAGACCCAGTACTTC
D gene: TRBD1; J gene: TRBJ1-6; clone size: many; V gene: TRBV7-2; CDR3 protein: CASSLDRGSPLHF; CDR3 DNA: TGTGCCAGCAGCTTGGACAGGGGTTCACCCCTCCACTTT
D gene: TRBD1; J gene: TRBJ1-2; clone size: many; V gene: TRBV2; CDR3 protein: CASSFPTGGPGGYTF; CDR3 DNA: TGTGCCAGCAGTTTCCCGACAGGGGGCCCCGGTGGCTACACCTTC
D gene: -; J gene: TRBJ2-7; clone size: many; V gene: TRBV25-1; CDR3 protein: CASSEGLAESSYEQYF; CDR3 DNA: TGTGCCAGCAGTGAAGGGTTGGCGGAGAGCTCCTACGAGCAGTACTTC
D gene: TRBD1; J gene: TRBJ1-5; clone size: -; V gene: TRBV11-2; CDR3 protein: CASSLGNRGGNQPQHF; CDR3 DNA: TGTGCCAGCAGCCTAGGTAACAGGGGGGGAAATCAGCCCCAGCATTTT
D gene: TRBD1; J gene: TRBJ2-7; clone size: many; V gene: TRBV12-3/TRBV12-4; CDR3 protein: CASSLNRGYEQYF; CDR3 DNA: TGTGCCAGCAGTTTGAACAGGGGTTACGAGCAGTACTTC
D gene: -; J gene: TRBJ2-7; clone size: many; V gene: TRBV5-1; CDR3 protein: CASSLVATEDYEQYF; CDR3 DNA: TGCGCCAGCAGCTTGGTGGCGACAGAAGACTACGAGCAGTACTTC
D gene: -; J gene: TRBJ1-2; clone size: few; V gene: TRBV18; CDR3 protein: CASSPTREWGYGYTF; CDR3 DNA: TGTGCCAGCTCACCAACGAGGGAGTGGGGTTATGGCTACACCTTC
D gene: -; J gene: TRBJ2-5; clone size: many; V gene: TRBV11-2; CDR3 protein: CASSGGLHSPGTQYF; CDR3 DNA: TGTGCCAGCAGTGGGGGACTCCATTCTCCGGGGACCCAGTACTTC
D gene: -; J gene: TRBJ1-1; clone size: many; V gene: TRBV6-5; CDR3 protein: CASSYTQAHRAEAFF; CDR3 DNA: TGTGCCAGCAGTTACACCCAGGCTCATAGGGCTGAAGCTTTCTTT
D gene: -; J gene: TRBJ1-1; clone size: many; V gene: TRBV28; CDR3 protein: CASSLWSRTEAFF; CDR3 DNA: TGTGCCAGCAGTTTATGGTCCAGGACTGAAGCTTTCTTT
D gene: TRBD1; J gene: TRBJ2-2; clone size: many; V gene: TRBV28; CDR3 protein: CASSSGQGRTGELFF; CDR3 DNA: TGTGCCAGCAGTTCAGGACAGGGGCGCACCGGGGAGCTGTTTTTT
D gene: -; J gene: TRBJ1-1; clone size: few; V gene: TRBV2; CDR3 protein: CASGGYEAFF; CDR3 DNA: TGTGCCAGCGGTGGATATGAAGCTTTCTTT
D gene: TRBD1; J gene: TRBJ1-1; clone size: many; V gene: TRBV6-1; CDR3 protein: CASFQGASNTEAFF; CDR3 DNA: TGTGCCAGCTTTCAGGGGGCATCCAACACTGAAGCTTTCTTT
D gene: -; J gene: TRBJ1-1; clone size: few; V gene: TRBV7-9; CDR3 protein: CASSPGPLNTGAFF; CDR3 DNA: TGTGCCAGCAGCCCGGGCCCTCTGAACACTGGAGCCTTCTTT
D gene: TRBD1; J gene: TRBJ1-3; clone size: many; V gene: TRBV4-1; CDR3 protein: CASSRRDRDSGNTIYF; CDR3 DNA: TGCGCCAGCAGCCGGAGGGACAGGGACTCTGGAAACACCATATATTTT
D gene: -; J gene: TRBJ2-7; clone size: many; V gene: TRBV5-1; CDR3 protein: CASSLSAGLNYEQYF; CDR3 DNA: TGCGCCAGCAGCTTGTCGGCAGGTTTGAATTACGAGCAGTACTTC
D gene: -; J gene: TRBJ1-5; clone size: many; V gene: TRBV6-1; CDR3 protein: CASSPTMSNQPQHF; CDR3 DNA: TGTGCCAGCAGTCCAACGATGAGCAATCAGCCCCAGCATTTT
D gene: -; J gene: TRBJ2-7; clone size: many; V gene: TRBV11-2; CDR3 protein: CASSPITHEQYF; CDR3 DNA: TGTGCCAGCAGCCCTATCACGCACGAGCAGTACTTC
D gene: TRBD2; J gene: TRBJ2-7; clone size: many; V gene: TRBV7-2; CDR3 protein: CASSIGLAGYEQYF; CDR3 DNA: TGTGCCAGCAGCATCGGACTAGCGGGATACGAGCAGTACTTC
D gene: TRBD1; J gene: TRBJ2-7; clone size: -; V gene: TRBV7-6; CDR3 protein: CASSLGKGQGKNEQYF; CDR3 DNA: TGTGCCAGCAGCTTAGGGAAGGGACAGGGGAAGAACGAGCAGTACTTC
D gene: -; J gene: TRBJ1-2; clone size: many; V gene: TRBV13; CDR3 protein: CASSPLGGSVNYGYTF; CDR3 DNA: TGTGCCAGCAGCCCTCTTGGGGGTTCGGTGAACTATGGCTACACCTTC
D gene: -; J gene: TRBJ2-6; clone size: few; V gene: TRBV28; CDR3 protein: CASSFNLASGANVLTF; CDR3 DNA: TGTGCCAGCAGTTTCAACTTGGCTTCTGGGGCCAACGTCCTGACTTTC
D gene: TRBD1; J gene: TRBJ2-5; clone size: many; V gene: TRBV7-2; CDR3 protein: CASSLGGAGETQYF; CDR3 DNA: TGCGCCAGCAGTTTAGGGGGCGCAGGGGAGACCCAGTACTTC
D gene: -; J gene: TRBJ2-5; clone size: -; V gene: TRBV28; CDR3 protein: CASRAPGETQYF; CDR3 DNA: TGTGCCAGCAGGGCCCCGGGAGAGACCCAGTACTTC
D gene: -; J gene: TRBJ1-1; clone size: many; V gene: TRBV5-1; CDR3 protein: CASSLNGVTEAFF; CDR3 DNA: TGCGCCAGCAGCTTGAACGGGGTCACTGAAGCTTTCTTT
D gene: TRBD1; J gene: TRBJ2-7; clone size: -; V gene: TRBV28; CDR3 protein: CASNSDRVLFSYEQYF; CDR3 DNA: TGTGCCAGCAACAGCGACAGGGTCCTTTTCTCCTACGAGCAGTACTTC
D gene: -; J gene: TRBJ2-7; clone size: many; V gene: TRBV6-1; CDR3 protein: CASSTREYAEQYF; CDR3 DNA: TGTGCCAGCAGCACCCGTGAATATGCCGAGCAGTACTTC
D gene: -; J gene: TRBJ1-1; clone size: many; V gene: TRBV5-1; CDR3 protein: CASSPTGLMNTEAFF; CDR3 DNA: TGCGCCAGCAGCCCCACGGGACTTATGAACACTGAAGCTTTCTTT
D gene: -; J gene: TRBJ2-7; clone size: few; V gene: TRBV2; CDR3 protein: CASSVALWDEQYF; CDR3 DNA: TGTGCCAGCAGTGTAGCGCTGTGGGACGAGCAGTACTTC
D gene: -; J gene: TRBJ1-5; clone size: -; V gene: TRBV6-2/TRBV6-3; CDR3 protein: CASQAYSNQPQHF; CDR3 DNA: TGTGCCAGCCAGGCATATAGCAATCAGCCCCAGCATTTT
D gene: TRBD1; J gene: TRBJ2-7; clone size: many; V gene: TRBV6-5; CDR3 protein: CASSYEGTGAYEQYF; CDR3 DNA: TGTGCCAGCAGTTACGAAGGGACAGGGGCCTACGAGCAGTACTTC
D gene: TRBD1; J gene: TRBJ2-1; clone size: few; V gene: TRBV12-3/TRBV12-4; CDR3 protein: CASSLFSRGLNYEQFF; CDR3 DNA: TGTGCCAGCAGTTTATTCTCCAGGGGGCTAAACTATGAGCAGTTCTTC
D gene: -; J gene: TRBJ2-7; clone size: few; V gene: TRBV3-1; CDR3 protein: CASSQLTGYEQYF; CDR3 DNA: TGTGCCAGCAGCCAACTAACAGGGTACGAGCAGTACTTC